Listed here are 30 T cell receptor beta chains from one sample, sequenced in a study of blood T cell repertoires in COVID-19. Method: immunoSEQ multiplex PCR; TCRdb's copy keeps in-frame clones and lacks some. The sample holds about 230,000 clones; approximately 83% are singletons and the top ten take around 25%. The sequenced material came from peripheral blood. The receptors were gathered from a man between 40 and 49 years old with acute or convalescent COVID-19.

This clone occurred once. The chain carries TRBV6-2 or TRBV6-3 and TRBJ1-3, with D unclear. Per the germline V gene, CDR1 is MNHEY and CDR2 is SVGEGT. The length of the CDR3 is 14 residues. With 0 bases removed from V and 3 bases from J, the gap between germline ends came to 6 bases. CDR3 bases: TGTGCCAGCAGTTACTCGGTCAGTGGAAACACCATATATTTT. It specifies CASSYSVSGNTIYF.

V usage is TRBV4-3 and J usage is TRBJ2-3; no definite D call. V was pared by 0 bases and J by 0 bases, with 10 bases between. Germline V CDR1 and CDR2: LGHNA, YSLEER. The length of the CDR3 is 16 residues. The CDR3 DNA reads as TGCGCCAGCAGCCAAGATTGGAGTTTAAGCACAGATACGCAGTATTTT. This gives the protein CASSQDWSLSTDTQYF.

This CDR3 reads CACLRSYEQYF. For the CDR3, the DNA is TGTGCCTGCCTCCGGAGCTACGAGCAGTACTTC. The chain combines TRBV30 with TRBJ2-7; D remains unclear. The CDR3 length is 11 residues. Trimming left V 6 bases short and J 3 bases short, with 9 bases between. Germline-derived CDR1 and CDR2 are GTSNPN and SVGIG (reference sequence).

This chain joins TRBV19 and TRBJ1-1, with TRBD1 matching 7 bases. Germline V gene lookup returns CDR1 LNHDA and CDR2 SQIVND (reference sequence). The CDR3 spans 12 residues. Trimming cost V 6 bases and J 6 bases; bases outside gene matches: 4. DNA of the CDR3: TGTGCCAGTAGATCCAGGGGGGCTGAAGCTTTCTTT. It translates to CASRSRGAEAFF.

The chain is built from TRBV27 and TRBJ1-2; weak D call: TRBD1 (5 bases). Trimming removed 8 bases at V and 7 bases at J, with 17 bases between. The CDR3 spans 13 residues. The germline CDR1 and CDR2 sequences are MNHEY and SMNVEV (reference sequence). The CDR3 bases are TGTGCCAGCTCCCCGGCGGGGGGGTCTGGCTACACCTTC. As protein: CASSPAGGSGYTF.

The V and J genes are TRBV12-3 or TRBV12-4 and TRBJ1-6, with no clear D. Trimming shortened V by 3 bases and J by 7 bases, and 7 bases separated the two germline ends. CDR3 size: 13 residues. The CDR3: CASSLHENSPLHF. In DNA, the CDR3 is TGTGCCAGCAGTTTGCACGAGAATTCACCCCTCCACTTT.

A single count supports this clone. The chain carries TRBV7-9 and TRBJ2-7; D gene ambiguous. The germline V and J ends were trimmed by 8 bases and 2 bases, with 7 bases remaining between them. CDR3 length equals 11 residues. Germline values: CDR1 SEHNR, CDR2 FQNEAQ (reference sequence). The CDR3 spells CASSPAYEQYF. CDR3 sequence (DNA): TGTGCCAGCTCCCCGGCCTACGAGCAGTACTTC.

There are many counts of this clone. The chain combines TRBV6-5 with TRBJ1-1, with a possible D match to TRBD1 (5 bases). V dropped 7 bases and J dropped 2 bases, with 11 bases sitting between them. The CDR3 runs 13 residues. Germline V lookup: CDR1 MNHEY, CDR2 SVGAGI. CDR3 protein: CASIGRGNTEAFF. Here the CDR3 DNA reads TGTGCCAGCATTGGGAGGGGAAACACTGAAGCTTTCTTT.

For this clone: This specimen includes other DNA sequences encoding the same CDR3. The J gene is TRBJ1-3, the V gene TRBV5-6; TRBD1 agrees at 12 bases. Germline lookup yields CDR1 SGHDT and CDR2 YYEEEE. The CDR3 is 15 residues long. J lost 7 bases, V lost 3 bases, and 5 bases had no gene match. CDR3 protein: CASSSGQGARNTIYF. The CDR3 DNA is TGTGCCAGCAGCTCGGGACAGGGGGCAAGGAACACCATATATTTT.

V gene TRBV9 combines with J gene TRBJ1-1; tentative D call: TRBD1 (6 bases). Germline-derived CDR1 and CDR2 are SGDLS and YYNGEE. Trimming took 2 bases from V and 4 from J, leaving 12 bases between them. The CDR3 spans 14 residues. In DNA form, the CDR3 reads TGTGCCAGCAGCGTTGAGGGAGGGGGCACTGAAGCTTTCTTT. The encoded protein is CASSVEGGGTEAFF.

J is TRBJ1-3 and V is TRBV25-1; D remains unclear. The CDR3 consists of 15 residues. Germline V gene lookup returns CDR1 MGHDK and CDR2 SYGVNS. V was trimmed by 2 bases and J by 2 bases, leaving 10 bases between them. CDR3 bases: TGTGCCAGCAGTGAAAGCCGGGATCCTGGAAACACCATATATTTT. Its protein is CASSESRDPGNTIYF.

CDR3 amino acids: CAWSARQGFRRETQYF. CDR3 in DNA: TGTGCCTGGAGTGCCAGACAGGGGTTCCGGCGAGAGACCCAGTACTTC. J is TRBJ2-5 and V is TRBV30; 8 bases agree with TRBD1. Germline V gene data show CDR1 as GTSNPN and CDR2 as SVGIG (reference sequence). J was trimmed by 4 bases and V by 1 base; bases with no gene match: 11. The CDR3 covers 16 residues.

This clone showed up just once. This chain links TRBV9 with TRBJ2-3; maybe TRBD1 (5 bases). The CDR3 loop spans 13 amino acids. The germline V gene encodes CDR1 SGDLS and CDR2 YYNGEE. The V end was cut by 1 base, the J end by 6 bases, with 9 bases between. CDR3 bases: TGTGCCAGCAGCGTACTCAGGGCCGATACGCAGTATTTT. Protein product: CASSVLRADTQYF.

V usage is TRBV3-1 (or the pseudogene TRBV3-2) and J usage is TRBJ1-2; the D is unclear. The CDR3 spans 14 residues. V lost 1 base to trimming and J lost 4 bases, with 10 bases between them. In germline, CDR1 is LGHDT, CDR2 YNNKEL (reference sequence). CDR3 DNA: TGTGCCAGCAGCCAAGGAGGAAGAACCTATGGCTACACCTTC. Amino acid sequence: CASSQGGRTYGYTF.

This clone was seen a single time. This chain links TRBV30 with TRBJ2-1, with TRBD2 matching 7 bases. V gave up 7 bases and J gave up 7 bases; unmatched junction bases: 13. This CDR3 is 14 amino acids long. The V gene's germline CDR1 is GTSNPN and CDR2 SVGIG (reference sequence). CDR3 in DNA: TGTGCCTTGGAACGGCCCGGGAGGCCGAATGAGCAGTTCTTC. Its protein is CALERPGRPNEQFF.

The rearrangement uses TRBV19 and TRBJ1-1, with a possible D match to TRBD1 (5 bases). The V end lost 8 bases, the J end lost 0 bases, and 25 bases lay between the germline ends. The CDR3 has 18 amino acids. Germline lookup yields CDR1 LNHDA and CDR2 SQIVND (reference sequence). Here the CDR3 DNA reads TGTGCCAGTGGCCGGGGCGGGAGGGTGAGTGAGATGAACACTGAAGCTTTCTTT. The encoded protein is CASGRGGRVSEMNTEAFF.

The V call is TRBV3-1 (or the pseudogene TRBV3-2), the J call TRBJ1-1, with 11 bases that match TRBD1. The germline V gene has CDR1 LGHDT and CDR2 YNNKEL (reference sequence). The CDR3 covers 16 residues. With V trimmed by 0 bases and J by 4 bases, 4 bases remained unmatched. CDR3: CASSQDRTGGTTEAFF. The CDR3 DNA reads as TGTGCCAGCAGCCAAGATAGGACAGGGGGCACCACTGAAGCTTTCTTT.

This clone appeared many times. J is TRBJ1-1 and V is TRBV10-3; no definite D call. Per the germline V gene, CDR1 is ENHRY and CDR2 is SYGVKD. Trimming removed 4 bases from V and 4 bases from J, with 16 bases in between. The CDR3 is made up of 15 amino acids. DNA for the CDR3: TGTGCCATCAGTGTCGCCCTCCGCCGGGGCACTGAAGCTTTCTTT. It codes for CAISVALRRGTEAFF.

In DNA form, the CDR3 reads TGTGCCAGCAGCGGTCCCGGGAACACCGGGGAGCTGTTTTTT. It encodes CASSGPGNTGELFF. The chain employs TRBV3-1 (or the pseudogene TRBV3-2) and TRBJ2-2; no firm D call. The CDR3 has 14 amino acids. The V gene lost 5 bases and the J gene lost 1 base, with 8 bases spanning the gap. Germline CDR1 is LGHDT and CDR2 is YNNKEL (reference sequence).

V and J are TRBV19 and TRBJ2-1, with a tentative D call TRBD2 (6 bases). This CDR3 is 14 amino acids long. The germline gives CDR1 LNHDA, CDR2 SQIVND (reference sequence). Deletions cut 5 bases from V and 3 bases from J, with 11 bases between. CDR3 residues: CASSLRGSYNEQFF. As DNA, the CDR3 is TGTGCCAGTAGTTTACGGGGGAGCTACAATGAGCAGTTCTTC.

The genes are TRBV7-2 and TRBJ1-2; 10 bases map to TRBD1. The length of the CDR3 is 15 residues. CDR1 is SGHTA, CDR2 FQGNSA, per germline. V shed 3 bases, J shed 4 bases, and the junction held 5 bases outside the gene matches. CDR3 protein: CASSFDRGRGYGYTF. The CDR3, as DNA: TGTGCCAGCAGCTTTGACAGGGGGCGAGGCTATGGCTACACCTTC. Filled out from reference TRBV7-2 and TRBJ1-2, the complete variable domain reads GAGVSQSPSNKVTEKGKDVELRCDPISGHTALYWYRQSLGQGLEFLIYFQGNSAPDKSGLPSDRFSAERTGGSVSTLTIQRTQQEDSAVYLCASSFDRGRGYGYTFGSGTRLTVV.

The rearrangement joins TRBV9 to TRBJ2-5; no firm D call. Trimming stripped 3 bases from V and 3 bases from J, with 12 bases between. Germline CDR1 is SGDLS and CDR2 is YYNGEE. This CDR3 contains 14 residues. DNA of the CDR3: TGTGCCAGCAGCGACGGTTCTACCAAAGAGACCCAGTACTTC. It is translated as CASSDGSTKETQYF.

The gene calls are TRBV19 and TRBJ2-1, with TRBD2 matching 14 bases. J lost 9 bases, V lost 11 bases, and 9 bases had no gene match. Germline V gene lookup returns CDR1 LNHDA and CDR2 SQIVND (reference sequence). The CDR3 covers 14 residues. The CDR3 bases are TGTGCCGCCCAAGGACTAGCGGGAGGTCGTGAGCAGTTCTTC. It codes for CAAQGLAGGREQFF.

In its sample, this clone was seen once. The J gene is TRBJ2-3, the V gene TRBV9; 12 bases are a match to TRBD2. J was trimmed by 3 bases and V by 4 bases; bases with no gene match: 12. The CDR3 sequence is 18 residues long. Germline V gene data show CDR1 as SGDLS and CDR2 as YYNGEE. Written as DNA, the CDR3 is TGTGCCAGCAGCACGACTAGCGGGAGAGGTATTTCAACAGATACGCAGTATTTT. Amino acid sequence: CASSTTSGRGISTDTQYF.

The chain is built from TRBV20-1 and TRBJ2-3, with a tentative D call TRBD2 (6 bases). The CDR3 runs 14 residues. V lost 3 bases to trimming and J lost 7 bases, with 17 bases between them. Per germline, CDR1 DFQATT and CDR2 SNEGSKA (reference sequence). This chain's CDR3 is CSASLDGSANTQYF. CDR3 nucleotide sequence: TGCAGTGCTAGTCTCGACGGGAGCGCAAATACGCAGTATTTT.

This clone was seen a handful of times. V usage is TRBV29-1 and J usage is TRBJ2-3; D uncertain. The germline CDR1 and CDR2 sequences are SQVTM and ANQGSEA. Trimming left V 6 bases short and J 8 bases short, with 12 bases between. The CDR3 extends over 11 amino acids. The CDR3 DNA reads as TGCAGCGTAACCTCATGGAGTACGCAGTATTTT. It encodes CSVTSWSTQYF.

The chain has TRBV2 and TRBJ2-7, with D perhaps matching TRBD2 (5 bases). V lost 6 bases and J 0 bases, leaving 12 bases between the germline ends. The length of the CDR3 is 14 residues. CDR1 is SNHLY, CDR2 FYNNEI, per germline. This CDR3 is CASRDPGTSYEQYF. The CDR3, as DNA: TGTGCCAGCAGGGATCCGGGAACCTCCTACGAGCAGTACTTC.

The V and J genes are TRBV7-2 and TRBJ2-5; TRBD1 is a possible D gene (5 bases). V was clipped by 1 base and J by 4 bases, with 10 bases between them. Germline lookup yields CDR1 SGHTA and CDR2 FQGNSA. The CDR3 extends over 14 amino acids. CDR3 nucleotides: TGTGCCAGCAGCTTAGTGCAGGGCCCAGAGACCCAGTACTTC. It translates to CASSLVQGPETQYF.

V and J are TRBV30 and TRBJ2-2; unclear D gene. V lost 1 base to trimming and J lost 7 bases, with 13 bases between them. In germline, CDR1 is GTSNPN, CDR2 SVGIG (reference sequence). The CDR3 spans 14 residues. The CDR3 bases are TGTGCCTGGAGTGCCACCCTGTCCGGCGGGGAGCTGTTTTTT. Protein: CAWSATLSGGELFF. The full variable domain, in which reference TRBV30 and TRBJ2-2 provide the parts outside the CDR3, is SQTIHQWPATLVQPVGSPLSLECTVEGTSNPNLYWYRQAAGRGLQLLFYSVGIGQISSEVPQNLSASRPQDRQFILSSKKLLLSDSGFYLCAWSATLSGGELFFGEGSRLTVL.

The chain links TRBV6-6 to TRBJ2-1, with D possibly TRBD2 on 6 matching bases. The CDR3 runs to 13 residues. Germline values: CDR1 MNHNY, CDR2 SVGAGI (reference sequence). The V gene lost 8 bases and the J gene lost 2 bases, with 10 bases spanning the gap. The CDR3: CASGGKTYNEQFF. The DNA of the CDR3 is TGTGCCAGCGGGGGGAAAACCTACAATGAGCAGTTCTTC.